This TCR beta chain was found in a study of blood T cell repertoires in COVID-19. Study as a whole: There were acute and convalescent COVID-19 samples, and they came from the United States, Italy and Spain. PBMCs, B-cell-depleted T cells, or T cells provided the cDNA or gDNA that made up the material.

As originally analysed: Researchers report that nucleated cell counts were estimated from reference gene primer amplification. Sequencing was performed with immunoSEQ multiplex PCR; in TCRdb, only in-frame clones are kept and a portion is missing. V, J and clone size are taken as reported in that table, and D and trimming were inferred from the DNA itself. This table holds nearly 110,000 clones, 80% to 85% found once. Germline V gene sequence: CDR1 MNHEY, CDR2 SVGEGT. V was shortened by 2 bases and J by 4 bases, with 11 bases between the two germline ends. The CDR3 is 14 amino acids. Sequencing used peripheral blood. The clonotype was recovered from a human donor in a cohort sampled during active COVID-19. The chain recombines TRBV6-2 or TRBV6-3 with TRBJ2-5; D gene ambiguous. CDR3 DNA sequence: TGTGCCAGCAGTTACACGAGCGCCAGAGAGACCCAGTACTTC. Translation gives CASSYTSARETQYF.